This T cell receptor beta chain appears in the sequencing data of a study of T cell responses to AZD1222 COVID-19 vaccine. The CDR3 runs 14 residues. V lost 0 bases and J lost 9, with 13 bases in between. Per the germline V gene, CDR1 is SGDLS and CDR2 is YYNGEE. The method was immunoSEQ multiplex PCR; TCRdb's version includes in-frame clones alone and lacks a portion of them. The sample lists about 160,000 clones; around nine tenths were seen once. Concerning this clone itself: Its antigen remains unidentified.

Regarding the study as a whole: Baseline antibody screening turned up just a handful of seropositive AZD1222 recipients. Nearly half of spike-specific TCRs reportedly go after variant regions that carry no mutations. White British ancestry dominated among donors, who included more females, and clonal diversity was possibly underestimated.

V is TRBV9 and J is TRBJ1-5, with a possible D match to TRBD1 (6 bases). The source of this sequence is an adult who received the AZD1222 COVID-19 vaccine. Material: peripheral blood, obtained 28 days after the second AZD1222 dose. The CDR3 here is CASSVEGVAGPQHF. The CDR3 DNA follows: TGTGCCAGCAGCGTAGAGGGGGTGGCGGGGCCCCAGCATTTT.